Following are 31 T cell receptor beta chains from one sample sequenced in a study of human T cells and chemical hapten exposure (dated by TCRdb to about 2021). The time point label corresponds to: patch test 2, 6 weeks after DPC sensitization. The treatment or condition tag for this specimen amounts to: therapeutic diphenylcyclopropenone sensitization with weekly scalp DPC. Unfractionated whole blood was collected in Tempus Blood RNA tubes, and total RNA was extracted from that blood. The receptor library was made with RACE. Sequencer: NextSeq 500. Using fastp trimming at Q25 and MiXCR clonotype assembly, TCRdb reanalyzed the public sequencing data and kept in-frame beta chains. Each record represents a unique CDR3 protein, reported with the most common genes and DNA among its rows. This sample has roughly 42,000 distinct CDR3 sequences in its table, and roughly 10% of those were observed once. 11% to 15% of the sample goes to the ten largest clones.

The sequencing used whole blood, collected in connection with sensitization to the hapten diphenylcyclopropenone (DPC). These TCRs come from a woman in her twenties or thirties with alopecia areata. Some clones in this sample may be carry-over from other donors' samples.

This clonotype appeared a few times. This sequence joins TRBV3-1 and TRBJ2-1; possibly TRBD2 for D (5 bases). V gave up 10 bases and J gave up 5 bases, with 15 bases separating them. Germline V CDR1 and CDR2: LGHDT, YNNKEL (reference sequence). This CDR3 is 13 amino acids long. The CDR3 is CATGGLGNNEQFF. The CDR3 DNA sequence: TGTGCCACCGGAGGACTCGGGAACAATGAGCAGTTCTTC.

The chain is built from TRBV15 and TRBJ2-7; TRBD1 might be the D (6 bases). There are 16 residues in the CDR3. V was clipped by 3 bases and J by 0 bases, with 15 bases between them. Per the germline V gene, CDR1 is LNHNV and CDR2 is YYDKDF (reference sequence). CDR3 in DNA: TGTGCCACCAGCAGTCCCGGGACACGGCTCTCCTACGAGCAGTACTTC. Encoded protein: CATSSPGTRLSYEQYF.

V and J are TRBV18 and TRBJ2-1, with D possibly matching TRBD2 (5 bases). V dropped 4 bases and J dropped 10 bases, with 11 bases sitting between them. CDR1 is KGHSH, CDR2 LQKENI, per germline. CDR3 length: 12 amino acids. This chain's CDR3 is CASSRTDGEQFF. Here the CDR3 DNA reads TGTGCCAGCTCACGGACTGACGGGGAGCAGTTCTTC.

At least ten counts were recorded for this clonotype. The V gene is TRBV5-4, the J gene TRBJ2-5, with 10 bases identical to TRBD2. J lost 1 base, V lost 4 bases, and 4 bases had no gene match. CDR1 and CDR2 from the germline V gene are SGHNT and YYREEE (reference sequence). The CDR3 length is 15 residues. DNA of the CDR3: TGTGCCAGCAGCCTTAGCGGGGGGACCCAAGAGACCCAGTACTTC. Protein sequence: CASSLSGGTQETQYF.

This clonotype was counted ten times or more. The genes are TRBV19 and TRBJ2-3; possible D gene TRBD1, 6 bases. Trimming took off 3 bases at V and 3 bases at J, with 7 bases between the two ends. This CDR3 has 13 residues. From germline, CDR1 is LNHDA and CDR2 SQIVND (reference sequence). For the CDR3, the DNA is TGTGCCAGTAGTATCACAGGGACAGATACGCAGTATTTT. It codes for CASSITGTDTQYF.

This clonotype was seen only a few times. The chain links TRBV5-4 to TRBJ1-1; no clear D. This CDR3 has 13 amino acids. CDR1 is SGHNT and CDR2 is YYREEE in the germline V gene (reference sequence). V was clipped by 5 bases and J by 6 bases, with 14 bases between them. CDR3 DNA: TGTGCCAGCAGGTCAGGAATGGGGTCTGAAGCTTTCTTT. Its protein is CASRSGMGSEAFF. Based on the CDR3 plus reference TRBV5-4 and TRBJ1-1, the full variable domain is ETGVTQSPTHLIKTRGQQVTLRCSSQSGHNTVSWYQQALGQGPQFIFQYYREEENGRGNFPPRFSGLQFPNYSSELNVNALELDDSALYLCASRSGMGSEAFFGQGTRLTVV.

This clonotype was observed once. The gene calls are TRBV6-5 and TRBJ1-3, with a tentative D call TRBD1 (5 bases). Trimming shortened V by 6 bases and J by 4 bases, and 13 bases separated the two germline ends. Germline CDR1 is MNHEY and CDR2 is SVGAGI. This CDR3 region has 14 residues. In nucleotides, the CDR3 is TGTGCCAGCAGCCCCCGCGGGGGAGGAAACACCATATATTTT. As protein: CASSPRGGGNTIYF.

CDR3 bases: TGCAGTGCCAAGGGGCAGCGGTACAATGAGCAGTTCTTC. Protein product: CSAKGQRYNEQFF. The gene calls are TRBV20-1 and TRBJ2-1; D tentatively reads TRBD1 or TRBD2 (5 bases each). The V end was cut by 6 bases, the J end by 4 bases, with 13 bases between. The CDR3 is 13 residues long. Germline-derived CDR1 and CDR2 are DFQATT and SNEGSKA (reference sequence).

V usage is TRBV5-4 and J usage is TRBJ2-5, with TRBD1 as a possible D gene (5 bases). Per the germline V gene, CDR1 is SGHNT and CDR2 is YYREEE (reference sequence). The V end lost 3 bases, the J end lost 2 bases, and 11 bases lay between the germline ends. CDR3 length equals 14 residues. CDR3 sequence: CASSSRQTQETQYF. DNA for the CDR3: TGTGCCAGCAGCTCCCGACAGACTCAAGAGACCCAGTACTTC.

This clonotype has just one count. The chain employs TRBV18 and TRBJ1-1; no clear D. Germline V gene lookup returns CDR1 KGHSH and CDR2 LQKENI. The V and J ends lost 4 bases and 3 bases respectively, with 18 bases between them. This CDR3 region has 16 residues. In DNA, the CDR3 is TGTGCCAGCTCACAACATCCGCCAGGCGGGTACACTGAAGCTTTCTTT. This codes for CASSQHPPGGYTEAFF.

This clonotype has more than one count but fewer than ten. The chain employs TRBV27 and TRBJ2-7, with 10 bases that match TRBD1. V lost 2 bases and J lost 0; bases outside the gene matches: 4. The CDR3 runs to 16 residues. The V gene's germline CDR1 is MNHEY and CDR2 SMNVEV (reference sequence). CDR3 sequence reads: CASSLRTGGDSYEQYF. CDR3 DNA: TGTGCCAGCAGTTTACGGACAGGGGGGGACTCCTACGAGCAGTACTTC.

CDR3 coding DNA: TGTGCCAGCAGTCGGGACCCCCACACGGCTAATGAAAAACTGTTTTTT. This codes for CASSRDPHTANEKLFF. The chain carries TRBV7-2 and TRBJ1-4; a weak D match, TRBD1 (5 bases). Trimming left V 6 bases short and J 3 bases short, with 17 bases between. The CDR3 spans 16 residues. CDR1 is SGHTA and CDR2 is FQGNSA in the germline V gene. Combining the CDR3 with reference TRBV7-2 and TRBJ1-4 gives the whole variable domain GAGVSQSPSNKVTEKGKDVELRCDPISGHTALYWYRQSLGQGLEFLIYFQGNSAPDKSGLPSDRFSAERTGGSVSTLTIQRTQQEDSAVYLCASSRDPHTANEKLFFGSGTQLSVL.

The CDR3 here is CASSLAGNYNEQFF. DNA for the CDR3: TGTGCCAGCAGCTTAGCGGGGAATTACAATGAGCAGTTCTTC. V and J are TRBV11-2 and TRBJ2-1, with D possibly TRBD2 on 5 matching bases. Trimming took off 1 base at V and 4 bases at J, with 8 bases between the two ends. The germline gives CDR1 SGHAT, CDR2 FQNNGV. The CDR3 spans 14 residues.

This clonotype was counted ten times or more. The rearrangement links TRBV14 to TRBJ1-1, with D tentatively TRBD1 (5 bases). The V gene lost 6 bases and the J gene lost 5 bases, with 13 bases spanning the gap. The CDR3 covers 13 residues. CDR1 is SGHDN and CDR2 is FVKESK in the germline V gene. CDR3: CASSRQFPTEAFF. The CDR3 nucleotides read TGTGCCAGCAGTCGACAGTTTCCAACTGAAGCTTTCTTT.

The sample holds many counts of this clonotype. The chain has TRBV30 and TRBJ2-7, with 7 nucleotides matching TRBD1. CDR1 GTSNPN and CDR2 SVGIG come from the germline V gene (reference sequence). The CDR3 extends over 11 amino acids. Trimming at V came to 8 bases and at J to 2 bases, leaving 3 bases not matched to a gene. The CDR3 protein is CAQQGTYEQYF. The CDR3 nucleotides read TGTGCCCAACAGGGGACCTACGAGCAGTACTTC.

Many counts were recorded for this clonotype. The V call is TRBV14, the J call TRBJ1-1; no clear D gene. Deletions cut 5 bases from V and 0 bases from J, with 7 bases between. Germline CDR1 is SGHDN and CDR2 is FVKESK. The CDR3 totals 13 residues. The CDR3 bases are TGTGCCAGCAGCGCCGTAATGAACACTGAAGCTTTCTTT. Translated, it gives CASSAVMNTEAFF.

The rearrangement uses TRBV25-1 and TRBJ1-5; no firm D call. The V gene lost 6 bases and the J gene lost 5 bases, with 17 bases spanning the gap. Germline assignment: CDR1 MGHDK and CDR2 SYGVNS. CDR3 length: 15 amino acids. CDR3 loop: CASRDGQLPDQPQHF. The DNA for the CDR3 is TGTGCCAGCAGGGATGGCCAACTCCCAGATCAGCCCCAGCATTTT.

There are a few counts of this clonotype. CDR3 nucleotides: TGTGCCAGCACCGAAAGGGGCCCCGACACTGAAGCTTTCTTT. Protein product: CASTERGPDTEAFF. This chain links TRBV12-3 or TRBV12-4 with TRBJ1-1, with TRBD1 as a possible D gene (5 bases). With 7 bases removed from V and 3 bases from J, the gap between germline ends came to 15 bases. The CDR3 spans 14 residues.

This clonotype has ten or more counts. V is TRBV2 and J is TRBJ2-6; D not resolved. This CDR3 has 13 residues. Deletions cut 7 bases from V and 1 base from J, with 5 bases between. Germline V gene data show CDR1 as SNHLY and CDR2 as FYNNEI. The CDR3 here is CASKGSGANVLTF. DNA of the CDR3: TGTGCCAGCAAGGGTTCTGGGGCCAACGTCCTGACTTTC.

This clonotype was detected only a few times. The V and J genes are TRBV29-1 and TRBJ2-5; weak D call: TRBD2 (5 bases). V was cut by 7 bases and J by 2 bases, with 11 bases left in between. CDR3 length equals 12 residues. Germline values: CDR1 SQVTM, CDR2 ANQGSEA. CDR3 in DNA: TGCAGCGGGGGAGCGTGGCAAGAGACCCAGTACTTC. This encodes CSGGAWQETQYF.

Comments on this clonotype: A read error may account for a junction end that differs from germline. The gene calls are TRBV7-8 and TRBJ2-3; 13 nucleotides agree with TRBD2. CDR1 is SGHVS, CDR2 FQNEAQ, per germline. The CDR3 has 18 amino acids. CDR3 nucleotides: TGTGTCAGCAGCTTAGTGGGGACTAGCGGGGTTAGCACAGATACGCAGTATTTT. Its translation is CVSSLVGTSGVSTDTQYF.

In this sample, this clonotype turned up many times. The chain uses TRBV5-6 and TRBJ2-3; perhaps D is TRBD1 or TRBD2 (5 bases each). CDR1 SGHDT and CDR2 YYEEEE come from the germline V gene. V was clipped by 0 bases and J by 6 bases, with 17 bases between them. The CDR3 runs to 16 residues. CDR3 bases: TGTGCCAGCAGCTTGGAAAGCCAGGGACGGGCGGATACGCAGTATTTT. Encoded protein: CASSLESQGRADTQYF.

The chain carries TRBV6-2 or TRBV6-3 and TRBJ2-7; the D is unclear. The V gene's germline CDR1 is MNHEY and CDR2 SVGEGT. V was shortened by 5 bases and J by 3 bases, with 11 bases between the two germline ends. The CDR3 extends over 13 amino acids. In nucleotides, the CDR3 is TGTGCCAGCAGTCCTTGGGTCAGCTACGAGCAGTACTTC. Translated, it gives CASSPWVSYEQYF.

This clonotype was counted at least ten times. V gene TRBV6-2 or TRBV6-3 combines with J gene TRBJ2-3; D is uncertain. This CDR3 is 13 amino acids long. The germline V gene encodes CDR1 MNHEY and CDR2 SVGEGT. Trimming pared 4 bases from V and 6 bases from J, leaving 11 bases between. CDR3 residues: CASSWLRLDTQYF. Written as DNA, the CDR3 is TGTGCCAGCAGTTGGCTGCGTCTGGATACGCAGTATTTT.

This clonotype occurred many times. The gene calls are TRBV6-2 or TRBV6-3 and TRBJ2-5; the match to TRBD2 covers 13 bases. Germline trimming cut 8 bases from V and 4 bases from J; bases unmatched to any gene: 7. CDR3 size: 15 residues. Germline values: CDR1 MNHEY, CDR2 SVGEGT. The CDR3 loop reads CASGTGTSGVETQYF. The CDR3 DNA is TGTGCCAGCGGAACCGGGACTAGCGGGGTAGAGACCCAGTACTTC.

The CDR3, as DNA: TGTGCCAGCAGATGGACAGGGGAAAACATTCAGTACTTC. Translated, it gives CASRWTGENIQYF. This chain uses TRBV7-2 with TRBJ2-4, with TRBD1 identical over 9 bases. CDR3 length: 13 amino acids. V lost 6 bases to trimming and J lost 5 bases; unmatched junction nucleotides: 2. CDR1 and CDR2 (germline): SGHTA, FQGNSA.

CDR3 sequence reads: CASSRAHTEAFF. The CDR3 DNA follows: TGTGCCAGCAGCCGGGCCCACACTGAAGCTTTCTTT. V gene TRBV7-2 combines with J gene TRBJ1-1; no clear D gene. This CDR3 comprises 12 residues. CDR1 is SGHTA and CDR2 is FQGNSA in the germline V gene. V was shortened by 5 bases and J by 3 bases, with 7 bases between the two germline ends.

V and J are TRBV28 and TRBJ1-6; TRBD1 aligns across 7 bases. Germline V gene data show CDR1 as MDHEN and CDR2 as SYDVKM. The CDR3 spans 14 residues. Unmatched junction bases numbered 7, after V lost 7 bases and J lost 7 bases. The DNA for the CDR3 is TGTGCCAGCATCCCCCCGGGACAGAATTCACCCCTCCACTTT. Amino acids: CASIPPGQNSPLHF.

This clonotype has ten or more counts. The chain couples TRBV12-3 or TRBV12-4 to TRBJ2-5; tentative D call: TRBD2 (6 bases). The CDR3 loop spans 17 amino acids. Trimming stripped 0 bases from V and 5 bases from J, with 19 bases between. The CDR3 sequence: CASSLALGEPGGETQYF. CDR3 bases: TGTGCCAGCAGTTTAGCGCTCGGGGAACCCGGGGGTGAGACCCAGTACTTC.

The rearrangement links TRBV5-4 to TRBJ2-5; D may be TRBD2 (5 bases). Trimming stripped 9 bases from V and 3 bases from J, with 15 bases between. Per the germline V gene, CDR1 is SGHNT and CDR2 is YYREEE (reference sequence). The CDR3 loop spans 13 amino acids. CDR3 amino acids: CATTAGIEETQYF. The CDR3 nucleotides are TGTGCCACGACCGCCGGGATCGAAGAGACCCAGTACTTC.

The chain uses TRBV12-3 or TRBV12-4 and TRBJ2-5; 9 positions match TRBD1. The CDR3 is 17 residues long. V shed 0 bases and J 0 bases; nucleotides not matched to a gene: 5. In DNA, the CDR3 is TGTGCCAGCAGTTTAGCTAGAGGACAGGGGTACCAAGAGACCCAGTACTTC. The encoded protein is CASSLARGQGYQETQYF.